This TCR beta chain came from a study of cytomegalovirus exposure and HLA in healthy donors. Study results and caveats: Association of a missense DCLRE1C variant with TCR beta V- and J-gene trimming was reported in a later analysis. Roughly even sequencing depth across donors was the assumption behind the presence/absence analyses. Reportedly, a later analysis found an Asian-associated ancestry cluster had fewer N-insertions than the approximately 670-donor mean.

The V gene end was trimmed by 7 bases and the J gene end by 3 bases; junction bases not matched to a gene: 6. The CDR3 consists of 12 residues. CDR1 is SQVTM and CDR2 is ANQGSEA in the germline V gene. In the PCR, 60 Vbeta and 13 Jbeta primers were used. Profiled with immunoSEQ multiplex PCR; TCRdb holds only in-frame clones, not every one. Of roughly 190,000 clones in the sample, 79% are singletons; the top ten hold roughly 1.4%. Details on this clone: Its antigen is currently unknown.

The sequencing input was PBMCs. The chain is built from TRBV29-1 and TRBJ2-7; 7 bases agree with TRBD1. This clonotype was obtained from a girl between 10 and 17 years old in good health and CMV-seropositive. The CDR3 sequence is CSADRAFYEQYF. CDR3 sequence (DNA): TGCAGCGCCGACAGGGCCTTCTACGAGCAGTACTTC.